This T cell receptor (beta chain) came from a study of vaccination and CD4 T cells after COVID-19. Study details: Some control cultures received a CEFX pool, which served as the positive control. Others received an HIV-1 Nef pool or no peptide. Overall study results and limits: Within the convalescent patients, a median approximately 89% of the SARS-CoV-2-reactive clones were ones that appeared only post-vaccination.

Of note for this clonotype: Its antigen remains unknown.

Treatment defined: approximately 9-day PBMC culture with coronavirus spike peptide pools or control peptides (ViraFEST assay). Oncomine TCR Beta short-read sequencing was applied to DNA from cultured CD4+ T cells. Each CDR3 protein is one row after TCRdb ran MiXCR on the PCR reads. The data contain about 3,300 distinct CDR3 sequences, about 49% of them singletons. CDR1 and CDR2 (germline): SGHNT, YYREEE (reference sequence). The V gene lost 3 bases and the J gene lost 1 base, with 11 bases spanning the gap. This CDR3 has 15 residues. The genes are TRBV5-4 and TRBJ1-3; TRBD1 is a possible D gene (6 bases). The specimen was CD4+ T cells from blood, cultured in vitro. The sequence came from a human donor who had recovered from COVID-19. The CDR3: CASSSNTGSGNTIYF. The DNA for the CDR3 is TGTGCCAGCAGCTCCAACACAGGGTCTGGAAACACCATATATTTT.